This T cell receptor beta chain is drawn from a study of shared T cell receptors in the human thymus. The V segment lost 4 bases and the J segment 2 bases; nucleotides outside the gene matches: 6. CDR1 is LNHNV and CDR2 is YYDKDF in the germline V gene (reference sequence). The CDR3 loop spans 15 amino acids. This clone was observed once. Measured with immunoSEQ multiplex PCR; TCRdb has only the in-frame clones, and not every one. The sample gives hundreds of thousands of clones, about 84% of which show up once; 0.01% to 0.015% is in the top ten. Separately, the same data were catalogued under a study of human thymus T cells.

The chain couples TRBV15 to TRBJ1-2, with 8 positions matching TRBD1. The sequenced sample was thymocytes. The clonotype comes from a boy under two years old with a congenital heart defect. Here the CDR3 reads CATSTQGAFNYGYTF. In DNA, the CDR3 is TGTGCCACCAGCACCCAGGGGGCGTTCAACTATGGCTACACCTTC.